Shown below are 26 T cell receptor beta chains from a single sample sequenced in a study of T cells after yellow fever vaccination. Via MiXCR, TCRdb re-called the 5' RACE reads, giving one row per CDR3 protein. This sample carries under 400,000 distinct CDR3 sequences, more than 9% of them seen once, and the ten largest clones take roughly 18%. Sample: PBMCs, taken on the day of the first yellow fever vaccination. The receptor set was obtained from a man between 18 and 29 years old who received the YFV17D yellow fever vaccine.

This chain links TRBV7-2 with TRBJ1-4, with 8 bases that match TRBD1. CDR1 and CDR2 (germline): SGHTA, FQGNSA. This CDR3 is 14 amino acids long. The V gene end was trimmed by 5 bases and the J gene end by 8 bases; junction bases not matched to a gene: 7. This chain's CDR3 is CASSRGQGREKLFF. The DNA of the CDR3 is TGTGCCAGCAGCCGTGGACAGGGCAGAGAAAAACTGTTTTTT.

This clonotype has only a few counts. This chain connects TRBV12-3 or TRBV12-4 to TRBJ1-5, with D possibly being TRBD1 (5 bases). The V and J ends lost 6 bases and 0 bases respectively, with 24 bases between them. This CDR3 spans 19 amino acids. CDR3 DNA sequence: TGTGCCAGCAGGTCATTGGGACGGATTATCCTATATAGCAATCAGCCCCAGCATTTT. Residues: CASRSLGRIILYSNQPQHF.

This clonotype appeared many times. This sequence joins TRBV7-2 and TRBJ2-1; tentative D call: TRBD1 (7 bases). V shed 1 base and J shed 4 bases, with 11 bases lying between them. The CDR3 sequence is 15 residues long. The germline V gene encodes CDR1 SGHTA and CDR2 FQGNSA. The CDR3 DNA follows: TGTGCCAGCAGCTTAGGTCAGGGGGGATACAATGAGCAGTTCTTC. Its protein product is CASSLGQGGYNEQFF.

This clonotype was observed a few times. The V and J genes are TRBV5-1 and TRBJ1-2; TRBD1 matches at 10 bases. The CDR3 loop spans 15 amino acids. Germline V CDR1 and CDR2: SGHRS, YFSETQ. Trimming cost V 0 bases and J 4 bases; bases outside gene matches: 3. The DNA of the CDR3 is TGCGCCAGCAGCTTGGCGGGACAGGGGTTCTATGGCTACACCTTC. It translates to CASSLAGQGFYGYTF.

This clonotype occurred a few times. This sequence joins TRBV11-1 and TRBJ2-1, with D possibly TRBD1 on 6 matching bases. The CDR3 runs 13 residues. V was shortened by 6 bases and J by 5 bases, with 11 bases between the two germline ends. Germline CDR1 and CDR2: SGHAT and FQDESV (reference sequence). The CDR3 is CASSRRTDNEQFF. CDR3 coding DNA: TGTGCCAGCAGTCGAAGGACAGACAATGAGCAGTTCTTC.

V is TRBV4-2 and J is TRBJ2-3; TRBD1 aligns across 9 bases. The CDR3 is 16 residues long. Trimming removed 3 bases from V and 4 bases from J; junction bases left unmatched: 8. Germline V gene data show CDR1 as LGHNA and CDR2 as YNFKEQ. CDR3: CASSHTGGGDSDTQYF. The CDR3 nucleotides are TGTGCCAGCAGCCACACAGGGGGCGGTGATTCAGATACGCAGTATTTT.

The V call is TRBV27, the J call TRBJ2-7; D is perhaps TRBD2 (5 bases). Trimming took off 6 bases at V and 2 bases at J, with 14 bases between the two ends. CDR3 length: 14 residues. The germline CDR1 and CDR2 sequences are MNHEY and SMNVEV (reference sequence). The CDR3 spells CASSGPSGTYEQYF. Written as DNA, the CDR3 is TGTGCCAGCAGCGGTCCCTCGGGAACCTACGAGCAGTACTTC.

This clonotype was observed many times. The CDR3 region is CASSLPTSGGNEQYF. The CDR3 DNA sequence: TGTGCCAGCAGCTTACCGACTAGCGGGGGCAACGAGCAGTACTTC. The gene calls are TRBV7-2 and TRBJ2-7, with 12 bases matching TRBD2. The CDR3 has 15 residues. Per germline, CDR1 SGHTA and CDR2 FQGNSA. J gave up 5 bases and V 2 bases, and 4 bases lay outside the gene matches.

The CDR3 DNA follows: TGTGCCAGCAGCCAAGGAGGGGACTACACCTTC. Translation gives CASSQGGDYTF. The chain combines TRBV4-2 with TRBJ1-2; D perhaps matches TRBD1 (5 bases). Between the trimmed V and J ends, which lost 1 base and 10 bases, there was a span of 7 bases. CDR3 size: 11 residues. In germline, CDR1 is LGHNA, CDR2 YNFKEQ.

This clonotype was observed a few times. The gene calls are TRBV20-1 and TRBJ1-4; 7 nucleotides match TRBD1. The CDR3 is made up of 14 amino acids. Germline V gene lookup returns CDR1 DFQATT and CDR2 SNEGSKA (reference sequence). J gave up 8 bases and V 0 bases, and 6 bases lay outside the gene matches. In DNA form, the CDR3 reads TGCAGTGCTAGAGATGACAGGGAGGCGGAAAAACTGTTTTTT. Encoded protein: CSARDDREAEKLFF.

CDR3 DNA: TGTGCCAGCACTCCCTCCCACAGGGGTAAAAACATTCAGTACTTC. This encodes CASTPSHRGKNIQYF. The genes are TRBV12-3 or TRBV12-4 and TRBJ2-4; 7 nucleotides match TRBD1. The CDR3 loop spans 15 amino acids. V lost 7 bases and J lost 4; bases outside the gene matches: 10.

There are a few counts of this clonotype. This chain uses TRBV5-6 with TRBJ1-1; D is undetermined. V was clipped by 0 bases and J by 5 bases, with 11 bases between them. CDR1 SGHDT and CDR2 YYEEEE come from the germline V gene. This CDR3 is built from 14 residues. In nucleotides, the CDR3 is TGTGCCAGCAGCTTGGGACCCCTATTAACTGAAGCTTTCTTT. It yields the protein CASSLGPLLTEAFF.

The chain is built from TRBV30 and TRBJ1-1; D is unresolved. V lost 1 base and J 5 bases, leaving 5 bases between the germline ends. This CDR3 region has 11 residues. Germline V gene data show CDR1 as GTSNPN and CDR2 as SVGIG (reference sequence). The CDR3 loop is CAWSGVTEAFF. CDR3 bases: TGTGCCTGGAGTGGTGTGACTGAAGCTTTCTTT.

The chain is built from TRBV7-9 and TRBJ1-2, with TRBD1 identical over 7 bases. The CDR3 length is 14 residues. Germline CDR1 is SEHNR and CDR2 is FQNEAQ (reference sequence). Trimming cost V 5 bases and J 4 bases; bases outside gene matches: 7. In DNA form, the CDR3 reads TGTGCCAGCAGCCTCGGACAGGAGAGCTATGGCTACACCTTC. Its translation is CASSLGQESYGYTF.

This clonotype was counted a few times. This rearrangement joins TRBV7-8 to TRBJ2-6; perhaps TRBD1 as D (5 bases). Germline lookup yields CDR1 SGHVS and CDR2 FQNEAQ. The V end lost 5 bases, the J end lost 2 bases, and 19 bases lay between the germline ends. CDR3 length equals 18 residues. CDR3 amino acids: CASSHNPKGAPGANVLTF. CDR3 DNA sequence: TGTGCCAGCAGCCATAACCCGAAAGGGGCGCCTGGGGCCAACGTCCTGACTTTC.

The V gene is TRBV14, the J gene TRBJ2-5; possibly TRBD1 for D (6 bases). With 5 bases removed from V and 5 bases from J, the gap between germline ends came to 12 bases. The germline CDR1 and CDR2 sequences are SGHDN and FVKESK. The CDR3 has 13 amino acids. The CDR3 loop is CASSVQGSETQYF. In nucleotides, the CDR3 is TGTGCCAGCAGCGTACAGGGATCGGAGACCCAGTACTTC.

This clonotype has more than one count but fewer than ten. CDR3 region: CASSQSGQGWDTEAFF. The CDR3 DNA follows: TGTGCCAGCTCACAGTCTGGACAGGGATGGGACACTGAAGCTTTCTTT. The genes are TRBV18 and TRBJ1-1; 8 bases are a match to TRBD1. Germline CDR1 reads KGHSH; CDR2 reads LQKENI. There are 16 residues in the CDR3. V lost 4 bases, J lost 3 bases, and 10 bases stayed unmatched.

This clonotype was detected once. The V call is TRBV5-1, the J call TRBJ2-5; 15 bases align to TRBD2. The CDR3 runs 18 residues. CDR1 SGHRS and CDR2 YFSETQ come from the germline V gene. Trimming removed 5 bases from V and 2 bases from J; junction bases left unmatched: 10. The CDR3 DNA is TGCGCCAGCAGTCCCGGACTAGCGGGGGGGCCGGGGCAAGAGACCCAGTACTTC. This gives the protein CASSPGLAGGPGQETQYF.

This clonotype was recorded many times. The V gene is TRBV6-6, the J gene TRBJ2-2, with unresolved D. V dropped 0 bases and J dropped 10 bases, with 6 bases sitting between them. This CDR3 has 12 residues. Looked up from germline, CDR1 is MNHNY and CDR2 is SVGAGI (reference sequence). The CDR3 nucleotides are TGTGCCAGCAGTTACTCGGACGAGGAGCTGTTTTTT. Translation: CASSYSDEELFF.

This clonotype showed up just once. The chain joins TRBV4-3 to TRBJ1-6, with D tentatively TRBD1 (6 bases). Germline V lookup: CDR1 LGHNA, CDR2 YSLEER. The CDR3 is 15 residues long. Deletions cut 1 base from V and 11 bases from J, with 15 bases between. The CDR3 DNA sequence: TGCGCCAGCAGCCAAGTTACCCAGGGGTGGGCACCCCTCCACTTT. Protein sequence: CASSQVTQGWAPLHF.

This clonotype came up a few times. The CDR3 loop reads CASSLYSEKLFF. The CDR3, as DNA: TGTGCCAGCAGCCTATACAGTGAAAAACTGTTTTTT. The chain carries TRBV7-9 and TRBJ1-4; D gene uncertain. Germline V gives CDR1 SEHNR, CDR2 FQNEAQ (reference sequence). The CDR3 is 12 residues long. V was cut by 5 bases and J by 7 bases, with 8 bases left in between.

This chain joins TRBV20-1 and TRBJ1-1; no clear D gene. Trimming left V 0 bases short and J 5 bases short, with 19 bases between. Germline lookup yields CDR1 DFQATT and CDR2 SNEGSKA (reference sequence). The CDR3 runs to 16 residues. The CDR3 spells CSARDIGVSFKTEAFF. The CDR3 DNA reads TGCAGTGCTAGAGATATCGGGGTATCGTTTAAGACTGAAGCTTTCTTT.

This clonotype appeared many times. This chain uses TRBV27 with TRBJ1-1, with unresolved D. Trimming took off 0 bases at V and 4 bases at J, with 6 bases between the two ends. Looked up from germline, CDR1 is MNHEY and CDR2 is SMNVEV (reference sequence). CDR3 length: 13 residues. The CDR3 sequence: CASSLSLITEAFF. Written as DNA, the CDR3 is TGTGCCAGCAGTTTATCGTTAATCACTGAAGCTTTCTTT.

The CDR3 region has the DNA TGTGCCAGCAGCTTAGGACAGGCCGACTCAGCCGGGGAGCTGTTTTTT. Translation gives CASSLGQADSAGELFF. The chain joins TRBV7-3 to TRBJ2-2; 7 nucleotides align to TRBD1. The length of the CDR3 is 16 residues. The V segment lost 2 bases and the J segment 6 bases; nucleotides outside the gene matches: 9. Germline V gene sequence: CDR1 SGHTA, CDR2 FQGTGA.

The V gene is TRBV5-6, the J gene TRBJ2-7; 10 positions match TRBD1. This CDR3 is built from 15 residues. Germline assignment: CDR1 SGHDT and CDR2 YYEEEE. The V and J ends lost 2 bases and 5 bases, in that order; junction bases with no gene match: 7. The CDR3 DNA reads TGTGCCAGCAGCTTACTCGGGACAGGGGCCCACGAGCAGTACGTC. Protein: CASSLLGTGAHEQYV.

This clonotype was counted a few times. The chain couples TRBV27 to TRBJ1-2; D might be TRBD1 (5 bases). Germline V lookup: CDR1 MNHEY, CDR2 SMNVEV (reference sequence). Trimming shortened V by 3 bases and J by 8 bases, and 19 bases separated the two germline ends. The CDR3 covers 15 residues. In DNA form, the CDR3 reads TGTGCCAGCAGTTTGGGGGGTGAGGGAATGGAAGGCTACACCTTC. Protein sequence: CASSLGGEGMEGYTF.